These 17 T cell receptor beta chains originate from one sample sequenced in a study of T-cell reconstitution after alpha-beta-depleted transplantation in children. This sample's TCRbeta library carried unique molecular identifier barcodes. MiXCR, run by TCRdb on the PCR reads, gives a single entry per CDR3 protein. Of tens of thousands of distinct CDR3 sequences in the sample, about 9% were seen once. Sequencing was performed on PBMCs, mostly from graft donor cells, taken 60 days after TCRalphabeta/CD19-depleted stem cell transplant. The origin of the receptors is a male patient between 2 and 15 years old who had a stem cell transplant for chronic granulomatous disease, so the T cells may come from the graft donor.

In its sample, this clonotype was seen many times. The chain has TRBV27 and TRBJ2-7, with 8 bases aligning to TRBD2. CDR1 MNHEY and CDR2 SMNVEV come from the germline V gene (reference sequence). V dropped 5 bases and J dropped 3; count of bases not matched to a gene: 12. The CDR3 consists of 16 residues. CDR3 amino acids: CASSPTGGARSYEQYF. In DNA form, the CDR3 reads TGTGCCAGCAGTCCGACCGGGGGGGCTAGGAGCTACGAGCAGTACTTC.

Concerning this clonotype itself: This may be a read error, as it is one base from a much larger clone. This rearrangement joins TRBV5-1 to TRBJ2-7, with TRBD2 matching 7 bases. The CDR3 is 15 amino acids. CDR1 SGHRS and CDR2 YFSETQ come from the germline V gene. Trimming removed 4 bases from V and 2 bases from J; junction bases left unmatched: 9. CDR3 residues: CASSVGGGGTYEQYF. CDR3 bases: TGCGCCAGCAGCGTGGGAGGCGGGGGAACCTACGAGCAGTACTTC.

V and J are TRBV2 and TRBJ2-3, with 14 nucleotides matching TRBD2. CDR3 size: 16 residues. Germline CDR1 reads SNHLY; CDR2 reads FYNNEI. Trimming at V came to 6 bases and at J to 2 bases, leaving 4 bases not matched to a gene. CDR3 DNA sequence: TGTGCCAGCAGGAGACTAGCGGGAGGGCCCACAGATACGCAGTATTTT. This codes for CASRRLAGGPTDTQYF. Full variable domain (remainder filled in from reference TRBV2 and TRBJ2-3): EPEVTQTPSHQVTQMGQEVILRCVPISNHLYFYWYRQILGQKVEFLVSFYNNEISEKSEIFDDQFSVERPDGSNFTLKIRSTKLEDSAMYFCASRRLAGGPTDTQYFGPGTRLTVL.

This clonotype was observed many times. The chain employs TRBV10-2 and TRBJ2-7; 10 bases are shared with TRBD2. V dropped 6 bases and J dropped 6; count of bases not matched to a gene: 14. CDR3 length: 16 amino acids. Germline V CDR1 and CDR2: WSHSY, SAAADI. The CDR3 here is CASSEKWASGSSEQYF. CDR3 nucleotides: TGCGCCAGCAGCGAAAAATGGGCTAGCGGGAGTAGCGAGCAGTACTTC.

This clonotype was picked up many times. This chain connects TRBV7-3 to TRBJ2-7, with 8 nucleotides matching TRBD2. The germline gives CDR1 SGHTA, CDR2 FQGTGA. The CDR3 runs to 15 residues. V shed 6 bases, J shed 5 bases, and the junction held 12 bases outside the gene matches. CDR3: CASSQSGSGFHEQYF. CDR3 nucleotides: TGTGCCAGCAGTCAAAGCGGGAGTGGGTTCCACGAGCAGTACTTC.

This clonotype was counted at least ten times. J is TRBJ2-5 and V is TRBV18, with no clear D. This CDR3 has 12 amino acids. The germline gives CDR1 KGHSH, CDR2 LQKENI. V was trimmed by 5 bases and J by 5 bases, leaving 9 bases between them. CDR3 coding DNA: TGTGCCAGCTCAATCGCGCGGGAGACCCAGTACTTC. The encoded protein is CASSIARETQYF.

This clonotype was seen at least ten times. J is TRBJ2-6 and V is TRBV20-1; the D is unclear. Germline lookup yields CDR1 DFQATT and CDR2 SNEGSKA (reference sequence). The germline V and J ends were trimmed by 2 bases and 1 base, with 9 bases remaining between them. The length of the CDR3 is 15 residues. The CDR3 here is CSARYGMSGANVLTF. The CDR3 bases are TGCAGTGCTAGATATGGAATGTCTGGGGCCAACGTCCTGACTTTC.

J is TRBJ2-1 and V is TRBV6-4, with 8 bases fitting TRBD2. Germline V gives CDR1 MRHNA, CDR2 SNTAGT. The CDR3 spans 15 residues. V lost 5 bases and J lost 8; bases outside the gene matches: 11. CDR3 loop: CASSPASGSGYEQFF. The DNA for the CDR3 is TGTGCCAGCAGTCCAGCCAGCGGGAGTGGATATGAGCAGTTCTTC.

Concerning this clonotype itself: The junction differs from germline at one of its ends, possibly a read error. The genes are TRBV2 and TRBJ2-3; 14 bases map to TRBD2. The V gene's germline CDR1 is SNHLY and CDR2 FYNNEI. The CDR3 spans 12 residues. In DNA form, the CDR3 reads TGTGCCAGCAGTCGACTAGCGGGAGGGGCCACTTTT. It translates to CASSRLAGGATF.

Many counts were recorded for this clonotype. The V and J genes are TRBV11-2 and TRBJ2-7, with 12 bases lining up with TRBD2. The germline CDR1 and CDR2 sequences are SGHAT and FQNNGV. The CDR3 contains 18 residues. After removal of 0 bases from V and 6 bases from J, the junction contained 12 bases not matched to a gene. CDR3 sequence: CASSLDVASGRAVGEQYF. The CDR3 DNA reads as TGTGCCAGCAGCTTAGATGTGGCTAGCGGGAGGGCCGTGGGCGAGCAGTACTTC.

The sample holds many counts of this clonotype. The chain employs TRBV20-1 and TRBJ1-4; 7 bases are a match to TRBD1. Germline values: CDR1 DFQATT, CDR2 SNEGSKA (reference sequence). J was trimmed by 0 bases and V by 4 bases; bases with no gene match: 5. This CDR3 region has 15 residues. CDR3 in DNA: TGCAGTGCTACCAGGGACAGTGCAACTAATGAAAAACTGTTTTTT. The encoded protein is CSATRDSATNEKLFF.

This clonotype was seen at least ten times. The V and J genes are TRBV28 and TRBJ2-1; D is unclear. Trimming took off 3 bases at V and 7 bases at J, with 7 bases between the two ends. CDR1 is MDHEN, CDR2 SYDVKM, per germline. The CDR3 has 12 amino acids. CDR3: CASSFFRNEQFF. The CDR3 DNA reads TGTGCCAGCAGTTTTTTTAGGAATGAGCAGTTCTTC.

This clonotype was detected ten times or more. This chain uses TRBV14 with TRBJ2-1; 11 bases map to TRBD2. The CDR3 runs to 14 residues. Trimming took 5 bases from V and 4 from J; bases not matched to a gene: 1. Germline V lookup: CDR1 SGHDN, CDR2 FVKESK. The CDR3 nucleotides are TGTGCCAGCAGCTTAGCGGGAGGGTACAATGAGCAGTTCTTC. It codes for CASSLAGGYNEQFF.

In this sample, this clonotype turned up once. V and J are TRBV19 and TRBJ1-5; perhaps TRBD1 as D (5 bases). This CDR3 has 16 amino acids. Trimming shortened V by 7 bases and J by 6 bases, and 22 bases separated the two germline ends. Germline-derived CDR1 and CDR2 are LNHDA and SQIVND (reference sequence). This chain's CDR3 is CASTPRGGLSGQPQHF. DNA of the CDR3: TGTGCCAGTACTCCAAGGGGCGGGTTATCGGGTCAGCCCCAGCATTTT.

This clonotype was seen repeatedly, ten times or more. V and J are TRBV7-8 and TRBJ2-1, with D possibly matching TRBD2 (6 bases). CDR1 is SGHVS, CDR2 FQNEAQ, per germline. Trimming shortened V by 4 bases and J by 8 bases, and 18 bases separated the two germline ends. This CDR3 has 15 residues. The CDR3 protein is CASSSQRGLFYEQFF. In DNA form, the CDR3 reads TGTGCCAGCAGCTCCCAAAGGGGACTTTTCTATGAGCAGTTCTTC.

This clonotype was detected ten times or more. The V call is TRBV29-1, the J call TRBJ2-5; D possibly corresponds to TRBD2 (6 bases). Deletions cut 3 bases from V and 6 bases from J, with 8 bases between. Germline V gene lookup returns CDR1 SQVTM and CDR2 ANQGSEA. This CDR3 comprises 11 residues. CDR3 bases: TGCAGCGTTGACGGGGGAAAGACCCAGTACTTC. Translating gives CSVDGGKTQYF.

Many counts were recorded for this clonotype. CDR3 coding DNA: TGCGCCAGCAGCCCCCTGGTGGCAGGGCAGGGCTACACCTTC. Protein product: CASSPLVAGQGYTF. The chain has TRBV5-1 and TRBJ1-2; possible D gene TRBD1, 5 bases. The CDR3 sequence is 14 residues long. Germline V gene sequence: CDR1 SGHRS, CDR2 YFSETQ. V lost 4 bases to trimming and J lost 8 bases, with 18 bases between them.